These T cell receptor beta chains were read from a single sample in a study of early T cells in non-severe SARS-CoV-2 infection. Using its own MiXCR run on the 5' RACE reads, TCRdb lists one record per CDR3 protein. The sample includes more than 90,000 distinct CDR3 sequences, roughly 13% of them seen just once. Sequencing was carried out using whole blood. Receptors originate from an adult who was a healthcare worker with PCR-confirmed SARS-CoV-2 infection or an uninfected control (not recorded which). Both conserved end residues are part of each CDR3. D genes are given only for firm matches. Clone sizes are given selectively: once, few, many, or a class where the clone is expanded.

V	size	length	D	J	DNA	CDR3
TRBV6-5	many	14	.	TRBJ1-1	TGTGCCAGCAGTCGGGGACGAGGGAACACTGAAGCTTTCTTT	CASSRGRGNTEAFF
TRBV7-9	.	17	.	TRBJ2-2	TGTGCCAGCCGCTCCCTCCGGGACACATCGAACACCGGGGAGCTGTTTTTT	CASRSLRDTSNTGELFF
TRBV28	many	16	.	TRBJ1-5	TGTGCCAGCAGTTTATTCACAGCAGGGAGTAATCAGCCCCAGCATTTT	CASSLFTAGSNQPQHF
TRBV5-1	many	14	.	TRBJ1-2	TGCGCCAGCAGCCTATCGACAGCCCCCTATGGCTACACCTTC	CASSLSTAPYGYTF
TRBV29-1	few	15	TRBD2	TRBJ2-1	TGCAGCGTTCGGGCCCCCGGGGGGGCCTACAATGAGCAGTTCTTC	CSVRAPGGAYNEQFF
TRBV7-9	many	15	TRBD1	TRBJ2-3	TGTGCCAGCAGCTTCGGCACAGGGGTAACAGATACGCAGTATTTT	CASSFGTGVTDTQYF
TRBV28	many	15	TRBD1	TRBJ1-5	TGTGCCAGCAGTCGGGACAGGGGCCTGAATCAGCCCCAGCATTTT	CASSRDRGLNQPQHF
TRBV7-2	.	15	TRBD1	TRBJ2-1	TGTGCCAGCAGCTTAGCCGGGACAGGGTTTAATGAGCAGTTCTTC	CASSLAGTGFNEQFF
TRBV20-1	few	10	.	TRBJ2-7	TGCAGTGCTAGGTCGGGGGAGCAGTACTTC	CSARSGEQYF
TRBV15	many	16	TRBD2	TRBJ2-3	TGTGCCACCAGGGATAGCGGGGGCCGTAGCACAGATACGCAGTATTTT	CATRDSGGRSTDTQYF
TRBV27	.	15	TRBD2	TRBJ2-7	TGTGCCAGCAGTAGGACTAGCGGGGTTTTTTACGAGCAGTACTTC	CASSRTSGVFYEQYF
TRBV12-3/TRBV12-4	.	14	.	TRBJ2-7	TGTGCCAGCACCCCCCGAGGGTTGCCCTACGAGCAGTACTTC	CASTPRGLPYEQYF
TRBV11-2	few	15	TRBD1	TRBJ2-1	TGTGCCAGCAGCTCCTACAGGGGACCCAACAATGAGCAGTTCTTC	CASSSYRGPNNEQFF
TRBV12-3/TRBV12-4	.	11	.	TRBJ1-1	TGTGCCAGCAGTTTTGAGACTGAAGCTTTCTTT	CASSFETEAFF
TRBV20-1	.	12	.	TRBJ2-7	TGCAGTGCCAAATGGAGCGGCTACGAGCAGTACTTC	CSAKWSGYEQYF
TRBV20-1	many	21	TRBD1	TRBJ1-6	TGCAGTGCTAGAGATCGAAGAGGGACAGGGGGCGGATTCGGTAAAAGGACACCCCTCCACTTT	CSARDRRGTGGGFGKRTPLHF
TRBV18	many	14	.	TRBJ2-1	TGTGCCAGCTCACCACCAAAGGTGTCAGATGAGCAGTTCTTC	CASSPPKVSDEQFF
TRBV27	many	13	.	TRBJ1-1	TGTGCCAGCAGTCTATACTGGAACACTGAAGCTTTCTTT	CASSLYWNTEAFF
TRBV6-1	.	13	.	TRBJ1-1	TGTGCCAGCAGTGAAAATACGGTAGCTGAAGCTTTCTTT	CASSENTVAEAFF
TRBV2	many	14	.	TRBJ2-4	TGTGCCAGCAGTGAGGAACCAGCCAAAAACATTCAGTACTTC	CASSEEPAKNIQYF
TRBV25-1	few	13	.	TRBJ2-7	TGTGCCAGCAGTGTGGCAGGGACCTACGAGCAGTACTTC	CASSVAGTYEQYF
TRBV7-8	few	13	.	TRBJ2-3	TGTGCCAGCAGCTTTTGGGGAGCGGATACGCAGTATTTT	CASSFWGADTQYF
TRBV4-2	many	16	.	TRBJ2-2	TGTGCCAGCAGCCAAGAGCCCGGCGGTTTCACCGGGGAGCTGTTTTTT	CASSQEPGGFTGELFF
TRBV29-1	.	14	.	TRBJ2-3	TGCAGCGTCCACGAGGTCCTAGGTTTAGATACGCAGTATTTT	CSVHEVLGLDTQYF